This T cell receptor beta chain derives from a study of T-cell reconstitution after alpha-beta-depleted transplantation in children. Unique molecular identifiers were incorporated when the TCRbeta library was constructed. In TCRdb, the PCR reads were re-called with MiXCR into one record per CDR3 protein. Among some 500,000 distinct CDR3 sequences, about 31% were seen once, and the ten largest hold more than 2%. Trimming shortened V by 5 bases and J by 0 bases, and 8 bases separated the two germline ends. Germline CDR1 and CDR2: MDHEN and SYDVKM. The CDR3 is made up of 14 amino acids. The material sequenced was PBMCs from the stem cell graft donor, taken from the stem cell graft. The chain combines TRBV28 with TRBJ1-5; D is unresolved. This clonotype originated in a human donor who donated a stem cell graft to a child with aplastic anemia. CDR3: CASSQRNSNQPQHF. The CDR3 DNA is TGTGCCAGCAGTCAGAGAAATAGCAATCAGCCCCAGCATTTT.